This T cell receptor (beta chain) came from a study of T cell responses to AZD1222 COVID-19 vaccine listed by TCRdb under 2021. Turning to the overall study: AZD1222 recipients given second doses at about 4 weeks or at about 12 weeks were pooled, since spike-specific TCR depth and breadth were not found to differ between the two schedules. A total of 233 trial participants underwent TCR sequencing, of whom nearly 210 received two doses of AZD1222 and some 26 received two doses of the MenACWY control vaccine. Trial participants were enrolled by age into 18-55, 56-69 and 70-plus year subgroups, with around 150, 28 and 57 TCR-sequenced participants respectively.

Explained via the paper, the time point label denotes: baseline before first vaccination. The vaccinee samples were drawn from two UK trials, COV001 and COV002, one of which was a single-blind randomized controlled phase 2/3 trial testing AZD1222 (ChAdOx1 nCoV-19) in healthy adults. Trial participant PBMC samples were collected at day 0 and day 28 after the second dose for TCRbeta chain sequencing. Results and caveats for the whole study, not just this receptor: A significant rise in spike-specific TCR breadth and depth was observed after two AZD1222 doses relative to day 0 and relative to MenACWY recipients. The 56-69-year group was small, and its depth increase did not reach significance, likely because of low power. Only a handful of AZD1222 recipients were SARS-CoV-2 seropositive at baseline, limiting conclusions about previously exposed vaccinees. Because no samples from the day 14 peak response were available, repertoires could be characterized only after the peak T cell response. The vaccine-associated CD4 TCRs covered the entire spike protein, and the dominant responses fell in regions 160-218 and 743-854. Nearly half of unique spike-specific TCRs reportedly recognized epitopes outside regions mutated in the B.1.351 and B.1.1.7 variants. Participants were mostly white British and included more females than males, and it was suggested by the authors that clonal diversity may have been underestimated.

The CDR3 regions of human TCRbeta chains were analyzed by immunosequencing. Processing in the source paper ran as follows. Repertoire TCRs were matched against a reference library of SARS-CoV-2-specific TCRs generated with the MIRA antigen-specificity platform. Breadth was defined as the fraction of unique TCRs that were SARS-CoV-2-associated. Depth was defined as the fraction of total T cells that were SARS-CoV-2-associated. Using the MIRA data, every spike-specific TCR was mapped to the spike region that the TCR reacted to and assigned to either a CD4 or a CD8 class. Log10-transformed breadth and depth values were compared by one-way ANOVA with Sidak's multiple comparisons tests. TCRdb took this table from immuneACCESS and kept in-frame rearrangements with V and J called. Such tables lack part of the clones; where checked against another copy, unresolved V genes explain under half of the gap, and the rest is unexplained. V, J and clone size are taken as reported in that table, and D and trimming were inferred from the DNA itself. In this sample the table shows about 57,000 clones, 65% to 90% of which occur a single time. Roughly 19% of the sample belongs to the ten largest clones.

A remark on this clone: Its antigen is still unknown. No base quality values were provided; no much bigger clone lies one nucleotide off.

This sample comprised peripheral blood, obtained on day 0 of AZD1222 vaccination. The TCR was taken from an adult in good health.

The sequenced DNA is TGTGCCAGCAGTCCACAGACAAATAATGAAAAACTGTTTTTT. Its amino acids are CASSPQTNNEKLFF. Recombination connected TRBV6-5 to TRBJ1-4, with no D gene named confidently. V loses 5 bases, J loses 4 bases, and the germline ends lie 11 bases apart. From the cysteine up to the phenylalanine, the CDR3 has a length of 14 residues. Only the CDR3 part of the read is kept: 42 bases, read in frame from the first base. The germline V gene provides CDR1 MNHEY and CDR2 SVGAGI.